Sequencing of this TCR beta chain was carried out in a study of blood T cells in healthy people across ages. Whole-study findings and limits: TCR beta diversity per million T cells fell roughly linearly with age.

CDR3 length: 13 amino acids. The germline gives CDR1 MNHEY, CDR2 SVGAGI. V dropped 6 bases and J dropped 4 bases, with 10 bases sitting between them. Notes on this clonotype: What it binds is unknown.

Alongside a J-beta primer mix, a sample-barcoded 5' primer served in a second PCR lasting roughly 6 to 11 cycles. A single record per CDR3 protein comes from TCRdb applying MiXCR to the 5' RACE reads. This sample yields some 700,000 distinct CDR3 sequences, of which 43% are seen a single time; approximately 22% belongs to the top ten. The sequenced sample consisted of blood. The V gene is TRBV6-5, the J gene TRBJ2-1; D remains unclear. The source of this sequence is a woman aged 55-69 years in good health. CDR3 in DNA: TGTGCCAGCAGGGCCCTAGGATACAATGAGCAGTTCTTC. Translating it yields CASRALGYNEQFF.